The sequence of this T cell receptor (beta chain) was determined in a study of CD8 T cells in ankylosing spondylitis. This clonotype was seen ten or more times. Its antigen is not identified. Trimming pared 4 bases from V and 5 bases from J, leaving 15 bases between. Germline values: CDR1 SEHNR, CDR2 FQNEAQ (reference sequence). The CDR3 covers 14 residues. Preparation of TCR beta libraries was done by quantitative 5'-RACE with molecular barcodes. TCRdb redid the calling of the 5' RACE reads with MiXCR, one entry per CDR3 protein. The sample holds a few hundred thousand distinct CDR3 sequences; 6% to 8% are singletons and the top ten take over 12%. Study conclusions and caveats: Ankylosing spondylitis blood appeared to be characterized by a TCR beta motif of under ten highly homologous variants. Disease-linked clones were CD8+ and relatively rare in peripheral blood.

The sequenced sample was blood, either unsorted or a sorted T cell fraction (not recorded which). The gene calls are TRBV7-9 and TRBJ2-7; possible D gene TRBD2, 6 bases. The clonotype was recovered from a male donor with ankylosing spondylitis. CDR3 protein: CASSWRDRRDEQYF. The CDR3, as DNA: TGTGCCAGCAGCTGGCGGGACCGCCGTGACGAGCAGTACTTC.